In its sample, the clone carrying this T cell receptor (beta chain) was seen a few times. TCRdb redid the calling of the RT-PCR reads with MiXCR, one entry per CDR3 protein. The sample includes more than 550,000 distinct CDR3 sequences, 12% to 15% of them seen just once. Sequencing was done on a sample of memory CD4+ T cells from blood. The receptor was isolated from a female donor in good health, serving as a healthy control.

The CDR3 loop reads CSVTGGGYYEQYF. CDR3 DNA sequence: TGCAGTGTCACCGGAGGGGGATACTACGAGCAGTACTTC. The chain joins TRBV20-1 to TRBJ2-7, with D perhaps matching TRBD1 or TRBD2 (6 bases each). Germline CDR1 DFQATT, CDR2 SNEGSKA (reference sequence). V was shortened by 7 bases and J by 3 bases, with 16 bases between the two germline ends. The CDR3 loop spans 13 amino acids.